This T cell receptor (beta chain) is from a study of T cells in Graves' hyperthyroidism and ophthalmopathy. The V and J ends lost 1 base and 13 bases respectively, with 4 bases between them. The CDR3 sequence is 9 residues long. Germline values: CDR1 SGHTA, CDR2 FQGNSA. General study findings and limits: In blood, most of the thyroid clonotypes expanded above 0.001 were also present.

As regards this clonotype: Antigen: not known.

TCR beta CDR3 sequences were amplified from RNA transcripts. HTBI primers drove first-round RT-PCR of the TCR CDR3. TCRdb reprocessed the multiplex PCR reads via MiXCR and lists one record per CDR3 protein. Here the sample spans approximately 590,000 distinct CDR3 sequences, around 45% being singletons. The receptor was derived from a woman younger than 30 with Graves' hyperthyroidism. The rearrangement uses TRBV7-2 and TRBJ2-5; D uncertain. Sequencing was performed on peripheral blood or thyroid tissue (not recorded which). The CDR3 nucleotides are TGTGCCAGCAGCTTAGAACGGTACTTC. This gives the protein CASSLERYF.